Detailed here is one T cell receptor (beta chain). Looked up from germline, CDR1 is MDHEN and CDR2 is SYDVKM. The germline V and J ends were trimmed by 2 bases and 7 bases, with 8 bases remaining between them. The CDR3 spans 13 residues. This record comes from a study of T cell responses to AZD1222 COVID-19 vaccine. Second-dose intervals of approximately 4 or approximately 12 weeks were pooled. Clones were read by immunoSEQ multiplex PCR, and TCRdb kept only the in-frame ones, dropping some. Found here are about 120,000 clones, 88% of them singletons; the top ten hold almost 6.5%. The input for sequencing was peripheral blood, taken 28 days after the second AZD1222 dose. The source is an adult who received the AZD1222 COVID-19 vaccine. J is TRBJ1-4 and V is TRBV28; D is uncertain. CDR3 nucleotide sequence: TGTGCCAGCAGTTTAGGGCTGCTTGAAAAACTGTTTTTT. Translating it yields CASSLGLLEKLFF.